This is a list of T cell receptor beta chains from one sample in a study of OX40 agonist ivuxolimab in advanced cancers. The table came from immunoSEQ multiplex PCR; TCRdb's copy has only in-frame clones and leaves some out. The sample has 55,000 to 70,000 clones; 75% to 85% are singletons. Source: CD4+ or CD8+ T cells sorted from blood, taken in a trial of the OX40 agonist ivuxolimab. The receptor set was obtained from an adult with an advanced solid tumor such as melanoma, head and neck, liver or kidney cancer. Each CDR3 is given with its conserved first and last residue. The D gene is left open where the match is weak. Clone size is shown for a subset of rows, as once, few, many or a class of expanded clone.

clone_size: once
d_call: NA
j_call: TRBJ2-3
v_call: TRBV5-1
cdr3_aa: CASSLESGGADTQYF
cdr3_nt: TGCGCCAGCAGCTTGGAGAGTGGTGGCGCAGATACGCAGTATTTT

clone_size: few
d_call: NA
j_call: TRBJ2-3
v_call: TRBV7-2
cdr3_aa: CASSLVGGADTQYF
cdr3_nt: TGTGCCAGCAGCTTAGTCGGAGGGGCAGATACGCAGTATTTT

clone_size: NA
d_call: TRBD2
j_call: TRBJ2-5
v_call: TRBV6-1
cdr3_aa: CAISGGLVRETQYF
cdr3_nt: TGTGCCATTTCGGGGGGGTTAGTACGGGAGACCCAGTACTTC

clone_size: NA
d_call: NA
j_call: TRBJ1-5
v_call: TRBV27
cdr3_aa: CASSLGGTGARLQHF
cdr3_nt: TGTGCCAGCAGTTTAGGGGGGACGGGGGCTAGGCTCCAGCATTTT

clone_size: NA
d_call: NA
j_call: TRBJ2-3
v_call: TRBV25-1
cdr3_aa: CASSESRGADTQYF
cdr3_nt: TGTGCCAGCAGTGAATCTCGAGGCGCAGATACGCAGTATTTT

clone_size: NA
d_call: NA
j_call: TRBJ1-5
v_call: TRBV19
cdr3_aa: CASRNRDTDNQPQHF
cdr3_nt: TGTGCCAGTAGAAATAGGGACACAGACAATCAGCCCCAGCATTTT

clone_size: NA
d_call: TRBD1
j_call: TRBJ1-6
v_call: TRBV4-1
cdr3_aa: CASSQGPLGTGNSPLHF
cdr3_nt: TGCGCCAGCAGCCAAGGACCTCTCGGGACAGGGAATTCACCCCTCCACTTT

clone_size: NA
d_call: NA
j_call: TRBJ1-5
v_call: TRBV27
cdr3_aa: CASSLGQGGQPQHF
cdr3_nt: TGTGCCAGCAGTTTGGGGCAGGGCGGTCAGCCCCAGCATTTT

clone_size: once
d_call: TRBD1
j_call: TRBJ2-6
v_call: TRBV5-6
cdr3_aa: CASSLRQGVLGANVLTF
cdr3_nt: TGTGCCAGCAGCTTGAGACAGGGGGTACTCGGGGCCAACGTCCTGACTTTC

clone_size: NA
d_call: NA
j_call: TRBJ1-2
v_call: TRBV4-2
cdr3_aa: CASSQDYQAGYGYTF
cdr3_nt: TGTGCCAGCAGCCAAGATTACCAGGCAGGCTATGGCTACACCTTC

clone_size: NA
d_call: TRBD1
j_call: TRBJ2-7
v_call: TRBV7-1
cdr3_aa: CASSRLGTAGYEQYF
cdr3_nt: TGTGCCAGCAGCCGCCTCGGGACAGCCGGATACGAGCAGTACTTC

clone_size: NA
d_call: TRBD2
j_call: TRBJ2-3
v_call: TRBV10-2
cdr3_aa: CASSPAGATDTQYF
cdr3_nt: TGCGCCAGCAGCCCAGCGGGGGCCACAGATACGCAGTATTTT

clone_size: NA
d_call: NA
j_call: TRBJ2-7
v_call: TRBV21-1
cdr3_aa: CASSKLDERGLSSYEQYF
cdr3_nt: TGTGCCAGCAGCAAATTGGATGAGCGGGGATTAAGCTCCTACGAGCAGTACTTC

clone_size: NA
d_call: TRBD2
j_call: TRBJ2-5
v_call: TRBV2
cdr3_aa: CASSDISVSGGDRAQYF
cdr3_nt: TGTGCCAGCAGTGATATTTCAGTGAGCGGGGGTGATCGGGCCCAGTACTTC

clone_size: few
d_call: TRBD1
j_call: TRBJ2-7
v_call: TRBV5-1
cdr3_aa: CASSLALFSDRTYEQYF
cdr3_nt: TGCGCCAGCAGCTTGGCCTTGTTTTCGGACAGGACTTACGAGCAGTACTTC

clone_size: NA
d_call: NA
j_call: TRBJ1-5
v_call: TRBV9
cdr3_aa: CASSVGKRQGFGNQPQHF
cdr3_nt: TGTGCCAGCAGCGTAGGAAAGCGGCAGGGGTTTGGCAATCAGCCCCAGCATTTT

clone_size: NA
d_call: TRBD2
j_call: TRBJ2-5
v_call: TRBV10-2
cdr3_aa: CASSPPGLEETQYF
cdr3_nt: TGCGCCAGCAGCCCACCGGGACTAGAAGAGACCCAGTACTTC

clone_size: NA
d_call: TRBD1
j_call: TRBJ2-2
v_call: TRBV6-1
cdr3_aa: CASSEWRGQGGTGELFF
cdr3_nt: TGTGCCAGCAGTGAATGGAGGGGACAGGGGGGGACCGGGGAGCTGTTTTTT

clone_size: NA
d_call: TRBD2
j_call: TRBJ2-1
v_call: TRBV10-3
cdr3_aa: CAISEGLAKFF
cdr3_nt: TGTGCCATCAGTGAGGGACTAGCTAAGTTCTTC

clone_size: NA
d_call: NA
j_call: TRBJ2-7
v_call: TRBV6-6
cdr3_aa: CASSTPAGEQYF
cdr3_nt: TGTGCCAGCAGTACCCCCGCAGGTGAGCAGTACTTC

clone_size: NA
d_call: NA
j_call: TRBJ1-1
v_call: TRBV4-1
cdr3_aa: CASRPGYPNTEAFF
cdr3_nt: TGCGCCAGCCGGCCCGGTTACCCGAACACTGAAGCTTTCTTT

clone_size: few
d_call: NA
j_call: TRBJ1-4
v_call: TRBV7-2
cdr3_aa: CASSGRGGVSGSEKLFF
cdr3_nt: TGTGCCAGCAGCGGCCGCGGGGGCGTATCAGGTTCTGAAAAACTGTTTTTT

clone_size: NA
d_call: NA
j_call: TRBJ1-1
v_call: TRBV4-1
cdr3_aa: CASSQGPLGRRMNTEAFF
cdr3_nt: TGCGCCAGCAGCCAAGGACCTCTGGGACGGAGAATGAACACTGAAGCTTTCTTT

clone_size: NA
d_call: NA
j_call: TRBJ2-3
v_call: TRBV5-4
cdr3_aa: CASSLGMGTDTQYF
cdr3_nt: TGTGCCAGCAGCTTGGGAATGGGCACAGATACGCAGTATTTT

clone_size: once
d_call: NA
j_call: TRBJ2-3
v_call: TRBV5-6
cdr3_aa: CASGSQVTQYF
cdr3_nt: TGTGCCAGCGGATCCCAAGTTACGCAGTATTTT

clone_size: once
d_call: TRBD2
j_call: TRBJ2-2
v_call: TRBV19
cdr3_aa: CASSMQRGGSGELFF
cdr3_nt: TGTGCCAGTAGTATGCAGCGGGGGGGGTCCGGGGAGCTGTTTTTT

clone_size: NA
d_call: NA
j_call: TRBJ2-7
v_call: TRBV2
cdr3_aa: CASKANYEQYF
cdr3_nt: TGTGCCAGCAAGGCAAACTACGAGCAGTACTTC

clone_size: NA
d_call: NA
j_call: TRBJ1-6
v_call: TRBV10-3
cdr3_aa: CAMGSSYNSPLHF
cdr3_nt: TGTGCCATGGGGAGCTCCTATAATTCACCCCTCCACTTT

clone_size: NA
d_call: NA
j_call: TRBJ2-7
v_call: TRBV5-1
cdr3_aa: CASSLAGQTYEQYF
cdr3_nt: TGCGCCAGCAGCTTGGCCGGACAGACATACGAGCAGTACTTC

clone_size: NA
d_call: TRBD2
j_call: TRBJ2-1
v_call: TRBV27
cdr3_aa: CASSQTSGAYNEQFF
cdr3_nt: TGTGCCAGCAGCCAGACTAGCGGGGCGTACAATGAGCAGTTCTTC

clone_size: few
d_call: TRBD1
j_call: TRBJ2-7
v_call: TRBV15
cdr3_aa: CATSRTGDSYEQYF
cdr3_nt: TGTGCCACCAGCAGGACAGGGGACTCCTACGAGCAGTACTTC

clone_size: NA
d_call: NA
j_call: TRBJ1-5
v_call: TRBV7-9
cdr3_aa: CASSYSNQPQHF
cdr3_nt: TGTGCCAGCAGCTATAGCAATCAGCCCCAGCATTTT

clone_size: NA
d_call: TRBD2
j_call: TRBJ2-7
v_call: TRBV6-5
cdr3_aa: CASSYSWEGTSEQYF
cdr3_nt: TGTGCCAGCAGTTACTCGTGGGAGGGTACGAGCGAGCAGTACTTC

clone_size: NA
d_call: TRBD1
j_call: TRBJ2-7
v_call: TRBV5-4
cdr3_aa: CASSLPGQGSYEQYF
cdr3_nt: TGTGCCAGCAGCTTACCGGGACAGGGGTCCTACGAGCAGTACTTC

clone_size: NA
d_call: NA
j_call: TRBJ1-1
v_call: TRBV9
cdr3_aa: CASSVDRVNTEAFF
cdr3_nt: TGTGCCAGCAGCGTAGACAGGGTGAACACTGAAGCTTTCTTT

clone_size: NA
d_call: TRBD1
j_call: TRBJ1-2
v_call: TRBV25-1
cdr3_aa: CASMSGQGGGYTF
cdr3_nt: TGTGCCAGCATGTCTGGACAGGGCGGTGGCTACACCTTC

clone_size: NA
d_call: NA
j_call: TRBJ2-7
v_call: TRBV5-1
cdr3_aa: CASSLAGGSYEQYF
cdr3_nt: TGCGCCAGCAGCTTGGCTGGTGGATCCTACGAGCAGTACTTC

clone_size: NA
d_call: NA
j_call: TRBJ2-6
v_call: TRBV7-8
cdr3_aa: CASSLVTVSGANVLTF
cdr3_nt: TGTGCCAGCAGCTTAGTCACAGTCTCTGGGGCCAACGTCCTGACTTTC

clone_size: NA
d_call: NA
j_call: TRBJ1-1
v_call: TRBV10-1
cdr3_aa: CASSDRLAGSRNTEAFF
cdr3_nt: TGCGCCAGCAGTGATCGTTTGGCAGGGAGCCGCAACACTGAAGCTTTCTTT

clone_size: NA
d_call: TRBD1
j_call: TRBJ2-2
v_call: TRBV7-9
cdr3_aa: CASSLTGARNTGELFF
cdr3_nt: TGTGCCAGCAGCTTGACAGGGGCGAGGAACACCGGGGAGCTGTTTTTT

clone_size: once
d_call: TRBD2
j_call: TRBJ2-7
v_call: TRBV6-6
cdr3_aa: CASRNPSGGSFNEQYF
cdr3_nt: TGTGCCAGCAGAAACCCGAGCGGGGGGTCGTTTAACGAGCAGTACTTC

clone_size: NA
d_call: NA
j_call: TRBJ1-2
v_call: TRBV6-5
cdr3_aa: CASSYLGDYGYTF
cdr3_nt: TGTGCCAGCAGTTACTTAGGGGACTATGGCTACACCTTC

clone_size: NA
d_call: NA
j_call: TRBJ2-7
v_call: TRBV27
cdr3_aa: CASSTPPHYEQYF
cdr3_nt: TGTGCCAGCAGTACCCCCCCGCACTACGAGCAGTACTTC

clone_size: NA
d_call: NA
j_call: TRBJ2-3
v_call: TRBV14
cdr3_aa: CASSRERGFWRTDTQYF
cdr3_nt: TGTGCCAGCAGCCGAGAAAGGGGGTTCTGGAGGACAGATACGCAGTATTTT

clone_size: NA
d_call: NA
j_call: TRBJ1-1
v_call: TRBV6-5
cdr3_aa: CASVLRAGYTEAFF
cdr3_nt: TGTGCCAGCGTCCTTAGGGCAGGATACACTGAAGCTTTCTTT

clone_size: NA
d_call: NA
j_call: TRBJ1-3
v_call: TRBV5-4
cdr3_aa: CASSSARGAGNTIYF
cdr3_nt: TGTGCCAGCAGCTCCGCCCGGGGCGCGGGAAACACCATATATTTT

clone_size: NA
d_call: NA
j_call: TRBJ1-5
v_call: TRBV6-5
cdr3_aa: CASSYGGANNQPQHF
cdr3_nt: TGTGCCAGCAGTTACGGAGGGGCTAACAATCAGCCCCAGCATTTT

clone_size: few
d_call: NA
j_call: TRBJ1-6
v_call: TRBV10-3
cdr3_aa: CAISPAGGNSPLHF
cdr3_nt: TGTGCCATCAGTCCCGCTGGGGGGAATTCACCCCTCCACTTT

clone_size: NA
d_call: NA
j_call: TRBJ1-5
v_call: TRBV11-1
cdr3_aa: CASSFSDQPQHF
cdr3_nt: TGTGCCAGCAGCTTCTCGGATCAGCCCCAGCATTTT

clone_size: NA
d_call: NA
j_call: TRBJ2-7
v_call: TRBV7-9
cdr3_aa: CASSGRQVPYEQYF
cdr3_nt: TGTGCCAGCAGCGGGCGACAGGTTCCCTACGAGCAGTACTTC

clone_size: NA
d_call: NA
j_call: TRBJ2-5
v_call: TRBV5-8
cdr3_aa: CASSLSVSQYF
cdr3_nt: TGTGCCAGCAGCTTGTCAGTGTCCCAGTACTTC

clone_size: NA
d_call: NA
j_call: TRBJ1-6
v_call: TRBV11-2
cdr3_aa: CASRSRGPAEGSPLHF
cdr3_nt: TGTGCCAGCAGATCCCGGGGGCCCGCCGAGGGTTCACCCCTCCACTTT

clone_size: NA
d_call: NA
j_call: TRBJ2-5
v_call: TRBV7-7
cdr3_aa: CASRGDGETQYF
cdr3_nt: TGTGCCAGCAGGGGGGACGGGGAGACCCAGTACTTC

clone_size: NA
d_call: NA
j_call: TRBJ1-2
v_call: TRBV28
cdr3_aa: CASSLYGLRGYTF
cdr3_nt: TGTGCCAGCAGTTTATATGGCCTAAGGGGCTACACCTTC